This T cell receptor (beta chain) was captured by sequencing in a study of Tregs in tolerant kidney transplant recipients. The V gene's germline CDR1 is SGDLS and CDR2 YYNGEE. V lost 3 bases to trimming and J lost 1 base; unmatched junction nucleotides: 10. The CDR3 totals 16 residues. Clones were sequenced by immunoSEQ multiplex PCR, and TCRdb holds only the in-frame ones, with some missing. In the table there are some 68,000 clones, around 83% of which are singletons. The chain couples TRBV9 to TRBJ2-7; 7 nucleotides line up with TRBD1. The sample consisted of CD4+ T cells from blood. The TCR comes from a human donor in good health. This CDR3 reads CASSAHGDRVSYEQYF. The CDR3 nucleotides read TGTGCCAGCAGCGCGCACGGCGACAGGGTTTCCTACGAGCAGTACTTC.